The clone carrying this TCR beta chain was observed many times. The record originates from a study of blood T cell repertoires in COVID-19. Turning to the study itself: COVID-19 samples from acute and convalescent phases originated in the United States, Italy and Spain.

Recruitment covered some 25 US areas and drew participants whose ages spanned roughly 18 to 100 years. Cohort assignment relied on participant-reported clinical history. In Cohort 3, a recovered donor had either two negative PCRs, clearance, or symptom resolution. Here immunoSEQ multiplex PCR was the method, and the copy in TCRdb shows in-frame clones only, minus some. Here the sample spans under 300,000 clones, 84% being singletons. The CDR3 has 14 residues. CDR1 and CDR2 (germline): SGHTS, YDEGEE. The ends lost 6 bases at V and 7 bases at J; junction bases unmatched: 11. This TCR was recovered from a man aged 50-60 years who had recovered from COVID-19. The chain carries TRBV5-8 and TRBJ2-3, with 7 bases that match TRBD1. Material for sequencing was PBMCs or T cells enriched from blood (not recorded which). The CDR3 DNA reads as TGTGCCAGCACCCGAGGCAGGGGGTTGAATACGCAGTATTTT. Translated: CASTRGRGLNTQYF.